Listed below are T cell receptor beta chains from one sample, sequenced in a study of cytomegalovirus exposure and HLA in healthy donors. Only in-frame clones appear in the TCRdb table, and some are missing; sequencing was by immunoSEQ multiplex PCR. The sample has 150,000 to 200,000 clones; roughly 77% are singletons. Sequences were obtained from PBMCs. These TCRs come from a male donor in good health and CMV-seropositive. Both conserved end residues are part of each CDR3. Each record gives: D gene, V gene, clone size, J gene, CDR3 DNA, CDR3 protein. The D gene is left open where the match is weak. For some rows the clone size is stated as once, few or many, or as a class when expanded; others skip it.

>TRBD2|TRBV7-7|-|TRBJ2-3
TGTGCTAGCAGTCCTACAGCGGGAGGGACTCCTAATACGCAGTATTTT
CASSPTAGGTPNTQYF
>-|TRBV5-6|-|TRBJ1-3
TGTGCCAGCAGCTTGCGCGCCAACTCTGGAAACACCATATATTTT
CASSLRANSGNTIYF
>-|TRBV7-3|-|TRBJ1-1
TGTGCCAGCAGCTTAAGCGGGTACGGAGGGAAGAACACTGAAGCTTTCTTT
CASSLSGYGGKNTEAFF
>TRBD1|TRBV10-3|-|TRBJ1-1
TGTGCCATCAGCCTGGGACAGATGAACACTGAAGCTTTCTTT
CAISLGQMNTEAFF
>TRBD2|TRBV2|-|TRBJ2-5
TGTGCCAGCAGTGAGCCTAGCGGGAGTGAGACCCAGTACTTC
CASSEPSGSETQYF
>-|TRBV25-1|-|TRBJ2-3
TGTGCCAGCATGACTAGCACAGATACGCAGTATTTT
CASMTSTDTQYF
>TRBD1|TRBV29-1|-|TRBJ2-7
TGCAGCGTGCGGGGACAGGGGAGGGACGAGCAGTACTTC
CSVRGQGRDEQYF
>-|TRBV9|-|TRBJ2-5
TGTGCCAGCAGCGTAGGGGAGGAGACCCAGTACTTC
CASSVGEETQYF
>TRBD2|TRBV2|-|TRBJ2-1
TGTGCCAGCAGTCTAACGGGGGGGCCCTACAATGAGCAGTTCTTC
CASSLTGGPYNEQFF
>-|TRBV10-3|once|TRBJ2-3
TGTGCCATCAGTGACGCGGTAGCGGATACGCAGTATTTT
CAISDAVADTQYF
>-|TRBV6-5|-|TRBJ1-5
TGTGCCAGCAGTGATCAGGTTCCCAGTGTTCAGCATTTT
CASSDQVPSVQHF
>-|TRBV27|-|TRBJ2-1
TGTGCCAGCAGTTTTGTACCGGGGGAGAGCTCCTACAATGAGCAGTTCTTC
CASSFVPGESSYNEQFF
>-|TRBV4-2|-|TRBJ1-4
TGTGCCAGCAGCCAAGATATGGCAGATGATGAAAAACTGTTTTTT
CASSQDMADDEKLFF
>TRBD1|TRBV10-3|few|TRBJ2-5
TGTGCCATCAGTGAGAAGACAGGGCTCGAGACCCAGTACTTC
CAISEKTGLETQYF
>-|TRBV5-8|-|TRBJ1-2
TGTGCCAGCAGCCCGAAAGGGGGCTATGGCTACACCTTC
CASSPKGGYGYTF
>TRBD1|TRBV7-2|-|TRBJ2-7
TGTGCCAGCATCCCGGGACAGCCGGGCTCGTACGAGCAGTACTTC
CASIPGQPGSYEQYF
>TRBD1|TRBV25-1|-|TRBJ1-2
TGTGCCAGCAGGGGAGTCCCGGGACAGGGGGCGGTTAGCGGCTACACCTTC
CASRGVPGQGAVSGYTF
>-|TRBV5-1|-|TRBJ1-4
TGCGCCAGCAGCCCCCAAGGGGGGGATGAAAAACTGTTTTTT
CASSPQGGDEKLFF
>-|TRBV7-9|-|TRBJ1-4
TGTTCCAGCAGCCCCGCCCCAAGAGCAACTAATGAAAAACTGTTTTTT
CSSSPAPRATNEKLFF
>TRBD1|TRBV5-1|-|TRBJ2-7
TGCGCCAGCAGCTGGGGACAGGGAGACGACGAGCAGTACTTC
CASSWGQGDDEQYF
>TRBD1|TRBV19|few|TRBJ2-1
TGTGCCAGTATCAACAGGGGGCAAAATGAGCAGTTCTTC
CASINRGQNEQFF
>-|TRBV15|once|TRBJ2-5
TGTGCCACCAGCGGTTTCCGGGAGACCCAGTACTTC
CATSGFRETQYF
>TRBD1|TRBV29-1|-|TRBJ2-7
TGCAGCGCTTGGACAGGGGTCGAGCAGTACTTC
CSAWTGVEQYF
>TRBD1|TRBV9|-|TRBJ2-3
TGTGCCAGCAGCGTAGGGCCGGGACAGGGCACAGATACGCAGTATTTT
CASSVGPGQGTDTQYF
>-|TRBV5-4|once|TRBJ2-5
TGTGCCAGCAGCTTGGAAGCGGAGCTACAAGAGACCCAGTACTTC
CASSLEAELQETQYF
>-|TRBV7-2|few|TRBJ1-1
TGTGCCAGCAGCTTAATAGGGGCTGAAGCTTTCTTT
CASSLIGAEAFF
>-|TRBV4-3|-|TRBJ2-1
TGCGCCAGCAGCCAGGGCGGGGGCGCATCCAATGAGCAGTTCTTC
CASSQGGGASNEQFF
>-|TRBV5-1|once|TRBJ1-1
TGCGCCAGCACCCAGGATGGGGGGTCGGGGACTGAAGCTTTCTTT
CASTQDGGSGTEAFF
>TRBD2|TRBV28|once|TRBJ2-1
TGTGCCAGCAGTTTCCCCCGGAGTAGCGGGAGCGACAATGAGCAGTTCTTC
CASSFPRSSGSDNEQFF
>TRBD2|TRBV27|-|TRBJ2-3
TGTGCCAGCAGCATTCTAGCGGGAGGGCCAGATACGCAGTATTTT
CASSILAGGPDTQYF
>-|TRBV7-9|-|TRBJ1-2
TGTGCCAGCAGCTTATCGCAGGGAGGGTATGGCTACACCTTC
CASSLSQGGYGYTF
>TRBD1|TRBV7-2|-|TRBJ1-2
TGTGCCAGCAGCTCAAACAGGGGTGGCTACACCTTC
CASSSNRGGYTF
>TRBD1|TRBV25-1|-|TRBJ2-3
TGTGCCAGCAGTGGGACAGGGGGCTCCACAGATACGCAGTATTTT
CASSGTGGSTDTQYF
>TRBD2|TRBV7-2|-|TRBJ2-7
TGTGCCAGCAGCGCCAAACTAGCGGGAGCTGCCTACGAGCAGTACTTC
CASSAKLAGAAYEQYF
>-|TRBV19|-|TRBJ2-7
TGTGCCAGTAGTTCGGGAAGCTCCTACGAGCAGTACTTC
CASSSGSSYEQYF
>-|TRBV7-2|-|TRBJ1-2
TGTGCCAGCAGCTTCCTATGGACAGAATCGGATGGCTACACCTTC
CASSFLWTESDGYTF
>TRBD2|TRBV13|-|TRBJ2-5
TGTGCCAGCAGCCCAAGACTAGCGGGAGTTCAAGAGACCCAGTACTTC
CASSPRLAGVQETQYF
>TRBD1|TRBV7-2|once|TRBJ2-7
TGTGCCAGCAGCTCTCAAGACAGGGCCCCCCCCTACGAGCAGTACTTC
CASSSQDRAPPYEQYF
>-|TRBV6-1|-|TRBJ1-5
TGTGCCAGCAGTCCTGGGCCCATCAATCAGCCCCAGCATTTT
CASSPGPINQPQHF
>-|TRBV10-3|-|TRBJ1-2
TGTGCCATCAGTGACCAAAACAGGGACCATGGCTACACCTTC
CAISDQNRDHGYTF
>-|TRBV19|-|TRBJ2-1
TGTGCCAGTACCGATCTCCCGGGACTCGCGTTCTACAATGAGCAGTTCTTC
CASTDLPGLAFYNEQFF
>-|TRBV19|-|TRBJ2-1
TGTGCCAGTAGTATACGGGAACCCTTGCACAATGAGCAGTTCTTC
CASSIREPLHNEQFF
>TRBD1|TRBV7-3|-|TRBJ2-3
TGTGCCAGCAGCTTGGGGACAGGGCTACCCACAGATACGCAGTATTTT
CASSLGTGLPTDTQYF
>-|TRBV14|-|TRBJ1-5
TGTGCCAGCAGCCAAGCGGGGAGCAATCAGCCCCAGCATTTT
CASSQAGSNQPQHF
>-|TRBV25-1|-|TRBJ2-1
TGTGCCAGCACCACTAGCAGGTACAATGAGCAGTTCTTC
CASTTSRYNEQFF
>TRBD2|TRBV14|few|TRBJ2-3
TGTGCCAGCAGCCAACCGGGACTAGCGGCTTTCGGAGATACGCAGTATTTT
CASSQPGLAAFGDTQYF
>-|TRBV30|-|TRBJ1-1
TGTGCCTGGAGTGTGGGGGGGGCGAGCACTGAAGCTTTCTTT
CAWSVGGASTEAFF
>TRBD1|TRBV18|-|TRBJ1-6
TGTGCCAGCTCACCTGGGACAGACCCCTCACCCCTCCACTTT
CASSPGTDPSPLHF
>TRBD1|TRBV19|few|TRBJ2-7
TGTGCCAGTGGACCGGGACAGCCCTTAGTGCAGTACTTC
CASGPGQPLVQYF
>-|TRBV6-1|-|TRBJ1-3
TGTGCCAGCAGTGTTCAGGTTATGGGAAACACCATATATTTT
CASSVQVMGNTIYF